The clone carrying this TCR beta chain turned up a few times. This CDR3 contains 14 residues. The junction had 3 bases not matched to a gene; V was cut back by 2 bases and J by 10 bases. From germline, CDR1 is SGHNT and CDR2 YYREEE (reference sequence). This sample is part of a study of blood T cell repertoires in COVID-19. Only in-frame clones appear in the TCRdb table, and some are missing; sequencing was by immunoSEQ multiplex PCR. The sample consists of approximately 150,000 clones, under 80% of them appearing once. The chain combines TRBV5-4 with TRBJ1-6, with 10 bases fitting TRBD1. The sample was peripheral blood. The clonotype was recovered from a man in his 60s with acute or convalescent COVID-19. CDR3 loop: CASSFDRGPSPLHF. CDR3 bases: TGTGCCAGCAGCTTTGACAGGGGGCCCTCACCCCTCCACTTT. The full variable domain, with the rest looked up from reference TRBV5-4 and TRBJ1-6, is ETGVTQSPTHLIKTRGQQVTLRCSSQSGHNTVSWYQQALGQGPQFIFQYYREEENGRGNFPPRFSGLQFPNYSSELNVNALELDDSALYLCASSFDRGPSPLHFGNGTRLTVT.